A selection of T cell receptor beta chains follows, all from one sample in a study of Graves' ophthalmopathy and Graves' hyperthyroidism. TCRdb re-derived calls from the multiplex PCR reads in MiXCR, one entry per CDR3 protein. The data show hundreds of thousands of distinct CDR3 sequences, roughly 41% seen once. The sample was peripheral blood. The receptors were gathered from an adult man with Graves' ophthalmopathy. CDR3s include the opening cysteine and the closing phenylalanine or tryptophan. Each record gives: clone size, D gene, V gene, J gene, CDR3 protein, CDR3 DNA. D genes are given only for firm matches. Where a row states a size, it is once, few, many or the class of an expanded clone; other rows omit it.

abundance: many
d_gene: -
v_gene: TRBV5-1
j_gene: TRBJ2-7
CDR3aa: CASSLAGRTYEQYF
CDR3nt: TGCGCCAGCAGCTTGGCGGGACGGACCTACGAGCAGTACTTC

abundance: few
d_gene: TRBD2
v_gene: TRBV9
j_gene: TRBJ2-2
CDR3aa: CASSFGLGASTGELFF
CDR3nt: TGTGCCAGCAGCTTCGGACTAGGGGCGAGCACCGGGGAGCTGTTTTTT

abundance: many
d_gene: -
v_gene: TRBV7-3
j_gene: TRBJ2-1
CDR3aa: CASSLTGLSVGNEQFF
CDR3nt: TGTGCCAGCAGCTTAACGGGCCTGTCGGTAGGTAATGAGCAGTTCTTC

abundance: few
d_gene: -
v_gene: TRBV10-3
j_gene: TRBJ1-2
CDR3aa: CASLREGRAYGYTF
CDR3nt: TGTGCCAGCCTAAGAGAAGGTCGGGCCTATGGCTACACCTTC

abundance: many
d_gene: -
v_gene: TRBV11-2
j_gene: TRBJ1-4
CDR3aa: CASSASGLANEKLFF
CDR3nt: TGTGCCAGCAGCGCTTCAGGGTTGGCTAATGAAAAACTGTTTTTT

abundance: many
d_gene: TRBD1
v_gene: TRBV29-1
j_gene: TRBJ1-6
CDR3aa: CSVRAQGSNSPLHF
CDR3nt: TGCAGCGTCCGGGCACAGGGGTCTAATTCACCCCTCCACTTT

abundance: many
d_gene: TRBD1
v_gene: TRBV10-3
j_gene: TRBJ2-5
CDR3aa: CAISERGQDRETQYF
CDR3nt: TGTGCCATCAGTGAGCGGGGACAGGACCGAGAGACCCAGTACTTC

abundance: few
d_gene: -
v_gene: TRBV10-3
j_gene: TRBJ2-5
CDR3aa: CASTSVGKSQETQYF
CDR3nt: TGTGCCAGCACCTCCGTAGGGAAATCTCAAGAGACCCAGTACTTC

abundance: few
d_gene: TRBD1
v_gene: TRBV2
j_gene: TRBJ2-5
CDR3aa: CASSLGQGGRETQYF
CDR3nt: TGTGCCAGCAGCCTCGGACAGGGGGGTCGAGAGACCCAGTACTTC

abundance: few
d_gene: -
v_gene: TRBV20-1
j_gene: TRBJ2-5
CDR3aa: CSATGIQETQYF
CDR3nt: TGCAGTGCTACAGGGATTCAAGAGACCCAGTACTTC

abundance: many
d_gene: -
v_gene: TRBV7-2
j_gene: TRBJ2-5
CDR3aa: CASSLKTSQETQYF
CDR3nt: TGTGCCAGCAGCTTAAAAACCAGCCAAGAGACCCAGTACTTC

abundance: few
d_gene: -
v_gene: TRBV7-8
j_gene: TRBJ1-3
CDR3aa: CASSPGVFGNTIYF
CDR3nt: TGTGCCAGCAGCCCGGGGGTGTTCGGAAACACCATATATTTT

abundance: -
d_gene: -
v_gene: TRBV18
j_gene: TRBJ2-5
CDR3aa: CASSLSRGAETQYF
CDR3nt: TGTGCCAGCTCACTTTCCCGAGGGGCAGAGACCCAGTACTTC

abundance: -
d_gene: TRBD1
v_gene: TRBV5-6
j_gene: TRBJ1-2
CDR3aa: CASSSPRGVSYGYTF
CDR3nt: TGTGCCAGCAGCTCCCCCAGGGGGGTTAGCTATGGCTACACCTTC

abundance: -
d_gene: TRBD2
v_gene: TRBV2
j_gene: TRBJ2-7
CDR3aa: CASSERTSGEQYF
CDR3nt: TGTGCCAGCAGTGAGAGGACTAGCGGCGAGCAGTACTTC

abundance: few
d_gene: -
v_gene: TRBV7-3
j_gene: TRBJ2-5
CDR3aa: CASSQGQGRETQYF
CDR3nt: TGTGCCAGCAGCCAGGGGCAGGGTCGAGAGACCCAGTACTTC

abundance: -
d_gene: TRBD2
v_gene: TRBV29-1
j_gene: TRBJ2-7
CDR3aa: CSVEVWLAGEQYF
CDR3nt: TGCAGCGTTGAAGTTTGGCTAGCGGGGGAGCAGTACTTC

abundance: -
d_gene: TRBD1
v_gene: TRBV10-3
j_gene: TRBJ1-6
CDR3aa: CASRDSFNSPLHF
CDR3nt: TGTGCCAGCAGGGACAGTTTTAATTCACCCCTCCACTTT